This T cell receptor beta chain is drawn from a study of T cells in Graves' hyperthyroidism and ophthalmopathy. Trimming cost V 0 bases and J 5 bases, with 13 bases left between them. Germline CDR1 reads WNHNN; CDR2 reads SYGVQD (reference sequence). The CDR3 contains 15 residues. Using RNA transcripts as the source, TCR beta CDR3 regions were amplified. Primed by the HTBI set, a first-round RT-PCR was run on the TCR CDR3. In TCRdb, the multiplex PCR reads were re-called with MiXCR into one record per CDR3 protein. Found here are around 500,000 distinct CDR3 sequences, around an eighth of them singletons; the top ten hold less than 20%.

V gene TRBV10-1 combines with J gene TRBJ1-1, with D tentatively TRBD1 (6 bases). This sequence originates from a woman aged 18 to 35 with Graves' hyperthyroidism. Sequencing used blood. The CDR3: CASSESIRGQTEAFF. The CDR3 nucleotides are TGCGCCAGCAGTGAGTCGATTCGCGGACAGACTGAAGCTTTCTTT.